The 23 T cell receptor beta chains below were found in one sample sequenced in a study of cytomegalovirus exposure and HLA in healthy donors. Primers included in the PCR were 60 Vbeta and 13 Jbeta primers. TCRdb keeps only in-frame clones here, not all; method: immunoSEQ multiplex PCR. The sample records some 160,000 clones, about 64% being singletons. The sample was PBMCs. These receptors were taken from a man aged 55-75 years in good health and CMV-seronegative.

The V and J genes are TRBV27 and TRBJ2-4, with D hard to call. The CDR3 runs to 16 residues. CDR1 is MNHEY, CDR2 SMNVEV, per germline (reference sequence). V dropped 3 bases and J dropped 0 bases, with 12 bases sitting between them. CDR3 protein: CASSFDGERAKNIQYF. In DNA, the CDR3 is TGTGCCAGCAGTTTCGACGGAGAAAGAGCCAAAAACATTCAGTACTTC.

The chain carries TRBV6-1 and TRBJ1-2; the match to TRBD1 covers 8 bases. V lost 6 bases to trimming and J lost 4 bases; unmatched junction nucleotides: 4. The CDR3 is made up of 13 amino acids. Germline V lookup: CDR1 MNHNS, CDR2 SASEGT. CDR3 bases: TGTGCCAGCAGCCGACAGGGGATCTATGGCTACACCTTC. Protein sequence: CASSRQGIYGYTF.

This clone was seen more than once but under ten times. The chain recombines TRBV7-2 with TRBJ1-2; 8 nucleotides line up with TRBD1. The junction had 10 bases not matched to a gene; V was cut back by 1 base and J by 0 bases. There are 18 residues in the CDR3. The germline V gene has CDR1 SGHTA and CDR2 FQGNSA. For the CDR3, the DNA is TGTGCCAGCAGCTTAGGGGTGTGGACAGGGCCCGCTAACTATGGCTACACCTTC. It yields the protein CASSLGVWTGPANYGYTF.

The chain couples TRBV11-2 to TRBJ2-7; 11 positions match TRBD1. The germline gives CDR1 SGHAT, CDR2 FQNNGV. This CDR3 has 15 amino acids. V shed 6 bases and J 7 bases; nucleotides not matched to a gene: 11. The CDR3 here is CASRPLDRGHREQYF. The CDR3 nucleotides are TGTGCCAGCAGACCCTTGGACAGGGGGCACAGGGAGCAGTACTTC.

This rearrangement joins TRBV5-1 to TRBJ2-3, with 9 bases lining up with TRBD2. The CDR3 runs to 17 residues. Trimming removed 0 bases from V and 6 bases from J; junction bases left unmatched: 11. Germline values: CDR1 SGHRS, CDR2 YFSETQ. The CDR3 protein is CASSLAPSGTVRDTQYF. CDR3 bases: TGCGCCAGCAGCTTGGCCCCTAGCGGGACCGTTCGGGATACGCAGTATTTT.

V is TRBV6-4 and J is TRBJ1-3, with D hard to call. Trimming pared 4 bases from V and 4 bases from J, leaving 14 bases between. The CDR3 contains 15 residues. Germline values: CDR1 MRHNA, CDR2 SNTAGT. This CDR3 reads CASSADYGQGNTIYF. The CDR3 DNA reads as TGTGCCAGCAGTGCCGACTACGGGCAGGGAAACACCATATATTTT.

The V gene is TRBV9, the J gene TRBJ1-1; D might be TRBD1 (6 bases). Germline loops: CDR1 SGDLS, CDR2 YYNGEE. This CDR3 has 16 amino acids. V was shortened by 4 bases and J by 2 bases, with 18 bases between the two germline ends. CDR3 protein: CASSLLGTPGNTEAFF. The CDR3 nucleotides are TGTGCCAGCAGCCTTCTAGGGACACCAGGAAACACTGAAGCTTTCTTT. The full variable domain, completed using reference TRBV9 and TRBJ1-1, is DSGVTQTPKHLITATGQRVTLRCSPRSGDLSVYWYQQSLDQGLQFLIQYYNGEERAKGNILERFSAQQFPDLHSELNLSSLELGDSALYFCASSLLGTPGNTEAFFGQGTRLTVV.

This chain links TRBV9 with TRBJ2-2; 11 nucleotides agree with TRBD2. Germline V gene data show CDR1 as SGDLS and CDR2 as YYNGEE. The V gene end was trimmed by 3 bases and the J gene end by 5 bases; junction bases not matched to a gene: 9. The CDR3 covers 17 residues. CDR3 in DNA: TGTGCCAGCAGCGAGAGGGCTAGCGGGAGGATTACCGGGGAGCTGTTTTTT. Translating it yields CASSERASGRITGELFF.

The chain uses TRBV27 and TRBJ2-7; D perhaps matches TRBD1 (5 bases). Germline CDR1 and CDR2: MNHEY and SMNVEV (reference sequence). V lost 5 bases, J lost 4 bases, and 21 bases lay in between. There are 16 residues in the CDR3. As DNA, the CDR3 is TGTGCCAGCAGTCTGGAAATGCCAGGGCGAGGATACGAGCAGTACTTC. Translated: CASSLEMPGRGYEQYF.

This chain joins TRBV5-5 and TRBJ1-2; D possibly corresponds to TRBD1 (6 bases). The germline gives CDR1 SGHKS, CDR2 YYEKEE (reference sequence). CDR3 length equals 13 residues. V lost 4 bases and J lost 3, with 10 bases in between. The CDR3 sequence: CASSPQGYYGYTF. The CDR3, as DNA: TGTGCCAGCAGCCCACAGGGCTACTATGGCTACACCTTC.

The rearrangement links TRBV7-9 to TRBJ2-5; D is ambiguous. Trimming cost V 1 base and J 5 bases, with 14 bases left between them. Germline V gives CDR1 SEHNR, CDR2 FQNEAQ (reference sequence). The CDR3 runs 15 residues. The CDR3 bases are TGTGCCAGCAGCTTAGACCAGGTGCTCCTGGAGACCCAGTACTTC. This encodes CASSLDQVLLETQYF.

The V gene is TRBV27, the J gene TRBJ2-1; 8 nucleotides match TRBD2. The V segment lost 3 bases and the J segment 9 bases; nucleotides outside the gene matches: 7. Germline lookup yields CDR1 MNHEY and CDR2 SMNVEV (reference sequence). CDR3 length: 14 residues. CDR3 residues: CASSFWREEGEQFF. As DNA, the CDR3 is TGTGCCAGCAGTTTCTGGCGGGAGGAAGGTGAGCAGTTCTTC.

This clone showed up just a few times. The chain links TRBV30 to TRBJ2-3; 9 positions agree with TRBD2. The germline gives CDR1 GTSNPN, CDR2 SVGIG (reference sequence). The J segment lost 2 bases and the V segment lost 0 bases, leaving 9 bases of the junction unmatched. CDR3 size: 17 residues. CDR3 nucleotide sequence: TGTGCCTGGAGTGTAGGGGGGCTAGCGGGACCCACAGATACGCAGTATTTT. It translates to CAWSVGGLAGPTDTQYF.

The sample holds a few counts of this clone. V usage is TRBV4-3 and J usage is TRBJ2-7; 7 bases are shared with TRBD1. Germline CDR1 reads LGHNA; CDR2 reads YSLEER. This CDR3 is built from 15 residues. The trim removed 1 base at V and 2 bases at J, leaving 5 bases unmatched. CDR3: CASSQVLTGPYEQYF. The CDR3 DNA sequence: TGCGCCAGCAGCCAAGTTCTGACAGGGCCCTACGAGCAGTACTTC.

The gene calls are TRBV9 and TRBJ2-7, with 10 bases lining up with TRBD1. Trimming at V came to 1 base and at J to 5 bases, leaving 6 bases not matched to a gene. This CDR3 has 15 amino acids. Germline CDR1 reads SGDLS; CDR2 reads YYNGEE. CDR3 sequence: CASSVLGDRGDEQYF. CDR3 DNA: TGTGCCAGCAGCGTACTGGGGGACAGGGGCGACGAGCAGTACTTC.

V and J are TRBV15 and TRBJ2-7; 7 positions agree with TRBD1. CDR3 length: 16 residues. Germline lookup yields CDR1 LNHNV and CDR2 YYDKDF (reference sequence). V gave up 1 base and J gave up 3 bases; unmatched junction bases: 9. CDR3 sequence: CATSRVPGGTFYEQYF. CDR3 bases: TGTGCCACCAGCAGAGTTCCAGGGGGTACTTTCTACGAGCAGTACTTC.

The chain combines TRBV6-1 with TRBJ2-2; 9 bases line up with TRBD1. The V and J ends lost 2 bases and 0 bases, in that order; junction bases with no gene match: 1. Germline V gene sequence: CDR1 MNHNS, CDR2 SASEGT. The CDR3 covers 16 residues. CDR3 in DNA: TGTGCCAGCAGTGAACGGACAGGGGCGAACACCGGGGAGCTGTTTTTT. Translation gives CASSERTGANTGELFF.

This chain's CDR3 is CASSEANSRNNNEKLFF. CDR3 nucleotide sequence: TGTGCCAGCAGTGAAGCGAACAGCCGAAATAATAATGAAAAACTGTTTTTT. The J gene is TRBJ1-4, the V gene TRBV2, with D unresolved. Trimming left V 0 bases short and J 4 bases short, with 15 bases between. Germline values: CDR1 SNHLY, CDR2 FYNNEI. This CDR3 contains 17 residues.

V is TRBV7-8 and J is TRBJ2-2, with 8 nucleotides matching TRBD2. Germline V lookup: CDR1 SGHVS, CDR2 FQNEAQ. V gave up 2 bases and J gave up 0 bases; unmatched junction bases: 11. This CDR3 is built from 19 residues. The chain's CDR3 is CASSLRASGRNANTGELFF. Written as DNA, the CDR3 is TGTGCCAGCAGCTTACGCGCGAGCGGGAGAAATGCGAACACCGGGGAGCTGTTTTTT.

The gene calls are TRBV7-9 and TRBJ1-3, with D perhaps matching TRBD1 (6 bases). The V end lost 5 bases, the J end lost 0 bases, and 11 bases lay between the germline ends. The CDR3 length is 15 residues. The germline V gene encodes CDR1 SEHNR and CDR2 FQNEAQ (reference sequence). CDR3 region: CASSPETGSGNTIYF. The DNA for the CDR3 is TGTGCCAGCAGCCCAGAGACAGGCTCTGGAAACACCATATATTTT.

The chain carries TRBV5-4 and TRBJ2-3, with 7 bases matching TRBD1. Germline V gene data show CDR1 as SGHNT and CDR2 as YYREEE (reference sequence). V was clipped by 7 bases and J by 3 bases; unmatched bases: 11. This CDR3 is built from 15 residues. This CDR3 reads CASLLGGARTDTQYF. The CDR3, as DNA: TGTGCCAGCCTCTTAGGGGGCGCGAGGACAGATACGCAGTATTTT.

V is TRBV5-1 and J is TRBJ2-1; 11 positions agree with TRBD2. CDR3 length: 17 residues. The germline CDR1 and CDR2 sequences are SGHRS and YFSETQ. Trimming cost V 0 bases and J 10 bases; bases outside gene matches: 12. The CDR3 loop is CASSLVIGLAGGHEQFF. The CDR3 region has the DNA TGCGCCAGCAGCTTGGTTATCGGGCTAGCGGGAGGCCACGAGCAGTTCTTC.

This chain links TRBV27 with TRBJ1-2; 8 bases align to TRBD1. V lost 3 bases to trimming and J lost 6 bases; unmatched junction nucleotides: 9. The CDR3 extends over 15 amino acids. Per germline, CDR1 MNHEY and CDR2 SMNVEV (reference sequence). The CDR3 DNA follows: TGTGCCAGCAGTTTCATATGGGCAGGGGGCGATGGCTACACCTTC. This encodes CASSFIWAGGDGYTF.